This entry lists 3 T cell receptor beta chains sequenced from one sample in a study of gammadelta T cells during hepatitis C antiviral therapy. Treatment indicated: sofosbuvir plus ledipasvir, interferon-free. PCR of 25-30 cycles generated the TRG and TRD CDR3 amplicons. cDNA synthesis used mRNA that was extracted from sorted cells. TCRdb re-derived calls from the reads in MiXCR, one entry per CDR3 protein. In total, the table holds several distinct CDR3 sequences. The sequencing used gamma-delta T cells from peripheral blood, collected at week 48 follow-up after direct-acting antiviral therapy. The source is an adult with chronic hepatitis C.

Comments on this clonotype: The library was designed around delta chains, so this beta chain is a stray read whose abundance carries little weight. The chain employs TRBV12-3 or TRBV12-4 and TRBJ1-4; weak D call: TRBD1 (5 bases). The CDR3 has 17 residues. V was trimmed by 4 bases and J by 1 base, leaving 16 bases between them. Here the CDR3 reads CASSWFGTHGTNEKLFF. The CDR3 nucleotides are TGTGCCAGCAGTTGGTTCGGGACCCATGGAACTAATGAAAAACTGTTTTTT.

To note about this clonotype: This beta chain appears as a stray read in a library generated for delta chains; its size is not informative. The chain uses TRBV29-1 and TRBJ1-1; D is perhaps TRBD1 (5 bases). The CDR3 runs 13 residues. CDR1 is SQVTM and CDR2 is ANQGSEA in the germline V gene. The germline V and J ends were trimmed by 7 bases and 2 bases, with 14 bases remaining between them. The CDR3 region has the DNA TGCAGCGCTTCGACAGTGTTAAACACTGAAGCTTTCTTT. Amino acids: CSASTVLNTEAFF.

Comments on this clonotype: This beta chain was picked up by a library intended for delta chains and is off target, so its count carries little meaning. The V gene is TRBV6-1, the J gene TRBJ1-5; D is unresolved. Trimming pared 7 bases from V and 1 base from J, leaving 14 bases between. The V gene's germline CDR1 is MNHNS and CDR2 SASEGT. This CDR3 comprises 15 residues. The CDR3 DNA reads TGTGCCAGCAAGGGAGGGCCGTTAAGCAATCAGCCCCAGCATTTT. Translating it yields CASKGGPLSNQPQHF.